The T cell receptor (beta chain) under discussion was sequenced for a study of a mutant IDH1 vaccine in newly diagnosed glioma. This CDR3 is 14 amino acids long. Germline V gene sequence: CDR1 SGHRS, CDR2 YFSETQ. V was shortened by 4 bases and J by 0 bases, with 8 bases between the two germline ends. Time point noted: week 23, last vaccination. Every single dose of the vaccine, 300 ug of mutant IDH1 20-mer peptide, came with topical imiquimod. Profiling relied on immunoSEQ multiplex PCR, and the TCRdb table lists in-frame clones only, not all of them. Of approximately 79,000 clones listed, more than 80% are singletons. Regarding this clone: The antigen is unknown.

Here the sequenced sample was PBMCs, taken from a glioma patient whose treatment included an IDH1 peptide vaccine. V and J are TRBV5-1 and TRBJ1-3, with D possibly being TRBD1 (5 bases). The origin of this receptor is a woman aged 45-60 years with glioma. CDR3 sequence reads: CASSDDSSGNTIYF. The CDR3 DNA is TGCGCCAGCAGCGACGACAGCTCTGGAAACACCATATATTTT.